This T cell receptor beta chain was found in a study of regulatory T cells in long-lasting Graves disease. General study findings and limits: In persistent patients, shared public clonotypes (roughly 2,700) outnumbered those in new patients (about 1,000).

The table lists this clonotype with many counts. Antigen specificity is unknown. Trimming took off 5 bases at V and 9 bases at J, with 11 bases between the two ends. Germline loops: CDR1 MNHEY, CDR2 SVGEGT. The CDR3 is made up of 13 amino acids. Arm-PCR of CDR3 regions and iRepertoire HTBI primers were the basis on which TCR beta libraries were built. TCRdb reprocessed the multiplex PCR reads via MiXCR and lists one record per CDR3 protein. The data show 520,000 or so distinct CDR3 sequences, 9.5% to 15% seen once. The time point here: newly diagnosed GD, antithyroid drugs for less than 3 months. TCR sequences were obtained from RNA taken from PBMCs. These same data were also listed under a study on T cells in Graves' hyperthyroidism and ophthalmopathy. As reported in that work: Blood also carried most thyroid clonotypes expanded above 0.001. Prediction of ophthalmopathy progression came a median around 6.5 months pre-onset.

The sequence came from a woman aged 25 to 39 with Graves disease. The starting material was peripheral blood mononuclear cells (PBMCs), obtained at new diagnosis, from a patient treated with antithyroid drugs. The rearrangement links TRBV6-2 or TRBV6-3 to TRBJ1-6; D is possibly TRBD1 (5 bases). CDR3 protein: CASSEARGSPLHF. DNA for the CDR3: TGTGCCAGCAGTGAAGCAAGGGGTTCACCCCTCCACTTT.